This T cell receptor beta chain was recovered during a study of shared clonotypes between healthy human individuals. General study points: Sharing across a few donors was seen in roughly 5% of naive CD4 clonotypes.

The CDR3 loop spans 17 amino acids. The V end was cut by 1 base, the J end by 1 base, with 15 bases between. The V gene's germline CDR1 is SGHAT and CDR2 FQNNGV. The donors were adults (healthy and HIV-negative) with no recent acute infections or vaccinations. Comment on this clone: Its antigen remains unidentified.

Assay used: immunoSEQ multiplex PCR; TCRdb lists only in-frame clones, some missing. This table has 2 million to 3 million clones, 80% to 95% appearing once. The sequenced sample was naive CD4+ T cells from PBMCs. The subset: CD45RA+ positively selected. The rearrangement joins TRBV11-2 to TRBJ2-3, with D perhaps matching TRBD2 (5 bases). This TCR came from a man younger than 35 in good health. Some clones in this sample may be carry-over from other donors' samples. CDR3 nucleotide sequence: TGTGCCAGCAGCTTAGGTGCTAGCCTCCTTGGCACAGATACGCAGTATTTT. Translating it yields CASSLGASLLGTDTQYF.